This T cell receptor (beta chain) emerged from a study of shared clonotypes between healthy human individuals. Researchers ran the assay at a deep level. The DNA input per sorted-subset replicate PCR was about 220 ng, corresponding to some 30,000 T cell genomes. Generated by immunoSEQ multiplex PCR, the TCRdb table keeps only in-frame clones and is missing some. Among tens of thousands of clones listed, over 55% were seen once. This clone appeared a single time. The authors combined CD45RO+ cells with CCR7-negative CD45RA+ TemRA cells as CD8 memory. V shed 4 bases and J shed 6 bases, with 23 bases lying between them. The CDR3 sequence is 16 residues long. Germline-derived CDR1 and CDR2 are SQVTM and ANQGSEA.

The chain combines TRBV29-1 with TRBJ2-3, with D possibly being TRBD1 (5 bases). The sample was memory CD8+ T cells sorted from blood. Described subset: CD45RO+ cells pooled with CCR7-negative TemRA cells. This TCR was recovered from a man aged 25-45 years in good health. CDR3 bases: TGCAGCGTTGGTGGCGGTTTGGGGCGGAGCTGGGATACGCAGTATTTT. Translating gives CSVGGGLGRSWDTQYF.